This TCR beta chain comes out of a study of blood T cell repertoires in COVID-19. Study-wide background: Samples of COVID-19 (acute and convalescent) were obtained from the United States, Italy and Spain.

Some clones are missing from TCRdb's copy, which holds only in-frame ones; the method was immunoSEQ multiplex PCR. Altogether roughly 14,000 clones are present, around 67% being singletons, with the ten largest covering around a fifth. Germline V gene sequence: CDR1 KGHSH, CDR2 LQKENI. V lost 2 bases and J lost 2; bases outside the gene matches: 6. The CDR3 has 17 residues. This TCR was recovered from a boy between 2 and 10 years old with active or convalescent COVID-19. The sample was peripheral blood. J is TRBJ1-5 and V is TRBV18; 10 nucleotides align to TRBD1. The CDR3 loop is CASSPRRTGGGNQPQHF. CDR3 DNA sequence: TGTGCCAGCTCACCAAGGAGGACAGGGGGTGGCAATCAGCCCCAGCATTTT.